The 26 T cell receptor beta chains presented below share a single source sample, sequenced in a study of graft-versus-host responses after intestinal transplantation. Profiling relied on immunoSEQ multiplex PCR, and the TCRdb table lists in-frame clones only, not all of them. The sample lists about 59,000 clones; approximately 94% were seen once. These receptors have no known antigen. The sample in question was unstimulated CD4+ T cells sorted from spleen or lymph node cells, obtained before transplant. All receptors derive from a human donor who was the organ donor for an intestinal transplant.

V is TRBV4-3 and J is TRBJ2-3; D is perhaps TRBD2 (6 bases). This CDR3 has 16 amino acids. Germline V gene data show CDR1 as LGHNA and CDR2 as YSLEER. Trimming cost V 2 bases and J 2 bases, with 14 bases left between them. The CDR3 sequence: CASSQTSAGSTDTQYF. DNA for the CDR3: TGCGCCAGCAGCCAAACCTCAGCGGGTTCCACAGATACGCAGTATTTT.

The chain joins TRBV6-5 to TRBJ1-5; TRBD1 is a possible D gene (6 bases). CDR1 and CDR2 (germline): MNHEY, SVGAGI. The CDR3 contains 14 residues. The V and J ends lost 5 bases and 6 bases respectively, with 14 bases between them. The CDR3 spells CASSGNRDVQPQHF. CDR3 DNA: TGTGCCAGCAGTGGTAACAGGGATGTTCAGCCCCAGCATTTT.

In this sample, this clone turned up a few times. The chain uses TRBV4-3 and TRBJ2-7; 11 positions agree with TRBD1. The CDR3 runs to 17 residues. V lost 1 base and J lost 4; bases outside the gene matches: 9. Germline CDR1 reads LGHNA; CDR2 reads YSLEER. The CDR3: CASSQANGQGALYEQYF. CDR3 bases: TGCGCCAGCAGCCAAGCCAATGGACAGGGGGCCCTTTACGAGCAGTACTTC.

The rearrangement uses TRBV10-3 and TRBJ2-3; 8 bases agree with TRBD2. This CDR3 is 15 amino acids long. V shed 6 bases, J shed 1 base, and the junction held 6 bases outside the gene matches. Germline V lookup: CDR1 ENHRY, CDR2 SYGVKD. The CDR3, as DNA: TGTGCCATCAGCCCCGGGGGGGCCGGCACAGATACGCAGTATTTT. Amino acid sequence: CAISPGGAGTDTQYF.

The gene calls are TRBV4-3 and TRBJ1-6, with D possibly matching TRBD1 (6 bases). Germline-derived CDR1 and CDR2 are LGHNA and YSLEER. Trimming took 0 bases from V and 6 from J, leaving 12 bases between them. The CDR3 spans 16 residues. The CDR3 sequence is CASSQDWGHGNSPLHF. CDR3 coding DNA: TGCGCCAGCAGCCAAGATTGGGGACATGGTAATTCACCCCTCCACTTT.

V and J are TRBV7-3 and TRBJ1-2; TRBD1 matches at 10 bases. This CDR3 region has 15 residues. Germline lookup yields CDR1 SGHTA and CDR2 FQGTGA. V was clipped by 0 bases and J by 5 bases; unmatched bases: 3. CDR3 protein: CASSLTGTGEYGYTF. In DNA, the CDR3 is TGTGCCAGCAGCTTAACTGGGACAGGGGAATATGGCTACACCTTC.

The chain is built from TRBV9 and TRBJ2-2, with TRBD1 matching over 7 bases. V trimming: 1 base; J trimming: 0 bases; junction bases outside the gene matches: 0. Per the germline V gene, CDR1 is SGDLS and CDR2 is YYNGEE. CDR3 length equals 15 residues. The CDR3 DNA reads as TGTGCCAGCAGCGTACAGGGGGCGAACACCGGGGAGCTGTTTTTT. Translation: CASSVQGANTGELFF.

The chain couples TRBV7-9 to TRBJ1-2, with D perhaps matching TRBD1 (6 bases). V lost 0 bases and J lost 4, with 12 bases in between. Per the germline V gene, CDR1 is SEHNR and CDR2 is FQNEAQ (reference sequence). CDR3 size: 15 residues. The CDR3 nucleotides are TGTGCCAGCAGCTTAGCGAAGACAGGCCGCTATGGCTACACCTTC. Protein sequence: CASSLAKTGRYGYTF.

The rearrangement joins TRBV9 to TRBJ2-3; D is uncertain. V was cut by 3 bases and J by 0 bases, with 11 bases left in between. Germline-derived CDR1 and CDR2 are SGDLS and YYNGEE. This CDR3 region has 15 residues. CDR3 in amino acids: CASSAWGASTDTQYF. The CDR3 coding sequence is TGTGCCAGCAGCGCCTGGGGTGCTAGCACAGATACGCAGTATTTT. Supplemented by reference TRBV9 and TRBJ2-3, the full variable domain reads DSGVTQTPKHLITATGQRVTLRCSPRSGDLSVYWYQQSLDQGLQFLIQYYNGEERAKGNILERFSAQQFPDLHSELNLSSLELGDSALYFCASSAWGASTDTQYFGPGTRLTVL.

The chain combines TRBV5-1 with TRBJ2-1, with a possible D match to TRBD2 (5 bases). In germline, CDR1 is SGHRS, CDR2 YFSETQ. Trimming took off 4 bases at V and 11 bases at J, with 22 bases between the two ends. The CDR3 is made up of 15 amino acids. CDR3 sequence reads: CASSPGSRALKKQFF. CDR3 DNA: TGCGCCAGCAGCCCCGGATCGCGGGCCCTCAAAAAGCAGTTCTTC.

The chain couples TRBV29-1 to TRBJ1-2, with a tentative D call TRBD1 (5 bases). CDR1 SQVTM and CDR2 ANQGSEA come from the germline V gene. The CDR3 length is 12 residues. V dropped 8 bases and J dropped 5 bases, with 15 bases sitting between them. The CDR3 loop reads CSIPQGRYGYTF. DNA for the CDR3: TGCAGCATCCCTCAGGGTCGGTATGGCTACACCTTC.

The chain is built from TRBV7-3 and TRBJ1-1, with TRBD1 matching 12 bases. J lost 7 bases, V lost 5 bases, and 11 bases had no gene match. Germline CDR1 is SGHTA and CDR2 is FQGTGA. The CDR3 extends over 16 amino acids. CDR3 nucleotide sequence: TGTGCCAGCAGCCCCGGGACAGGGGGCCATCTTAATGAAGCTTTCTTT. Translation gives CASSPGTGGHLNEAFF.

The chain carries TRBV7-2 and TRBJ2-1; D gene uncertain. The CDR3 is 15 residues long. The V gene's germline CDR1 is SGHTA and CDR2 FQGNSA. Between the trimmed V and J ends, which lost 4 bases and 0 bases, there was a span of 10 bases. The CDR3 coding sequence is TGTGCCAGCAGCTGGGATCTGAGCTCCTACAATGAGCAGTTCTTC. Amino acid sequence: CASSWDLSSYNEQFF.

This chain links TRBV7-8 with TRBJ1-6; 10 positions match TRBD1. The CDR3 has 18 amino acids. The J segment lost 3 bases and the V segment lost 7 bases, leaving 12 bases of the junction unmatched. The germline gives CDR1 SGHVS, CDR2 FQNEAQ. CDR3 DNA sequence: TGTGCCAGCACTTCGTTAATGGGACAGGGGATCTATAATTCACCCCTCCACTTT. This gives the protein CASTSLMGQGIYNSPLHF.

Written as DNA, the CDR3 is TGTGCCAGCAGCTTAGCGGGGGGGCTAGAGACCCAGTACTTC. This sequence encodes CASSLAGGLETQYF. J is TRBJ2-5 and V is TRBV7-2, with D perhaps TRBD2 (7 bases). Looked up from germline, CDR1 is SGHTA and CDR2 is FQGNSA. The V and J ends lost 0 bases and 4 bases respectively, with 9 bases between them. CDR3 size: 14 residues. Variable domain in full (rest from reference TRBV7-2 and TRBJ2-5): GAGVSQSPSNKVTEKGKDVELRCDPISGHTALYWYRQSLGQGLEFLIYFQGNSAPDKSGLPSDRFSAERTGGSVSTLTIQRTQQEDSAVYLCASSLAGGLETQYFGPGTRLLVL.

J is TRBJ2-5 and V is TRBV7-8; D is undetermined. V was shortened by 5 bases and J by 5 bases, with 9 bases between the two germline ends. This CDR3 has 12 residues. Germline loops: CDR1 SGHVS, CDR2 FQNEAQ. The CDR3 is CASSRLGETQYF. CDR3 bases: TGTGCCAGCAGCCGACTGGGTGAGACCCAGTACTTC.

The chain carries TRBV2 and TRBJ2-3; TRBD1 might be the D (5 bases). CDR1 and CDR2 (germline): SNHLY, FYNNEI. V was shortened by 4 bases and J by 2 bases, with 10 bases between the two germline ends. The CDR3 extends over 14 amino acids. The CDR3 is CASSVTRDTDTQYF. CDR3 nucleotides: TGTGCCAGCAGTGTCACCAGGGACACAGATACGCAGTATTTT.

The chain employs TRBV9 and TRBJ2-5; D possibly corresponds to TRBD2 (6 bases). The CDR3 consists of 16 residues. Germline assignment: CDR1 SGDLS and CDR2 YYNGEE. V was pared by 2 bases and J by 3 bases, with 17 bases between. CDR3 sequence: CASSVSGLEAEETQYF. CDR3 sequence (DNA): TGTGCCAGCAGCGTCTCGGGACTCGAAGCCGAAGAGACCCAGTACTTC.

The count of this clone is one. The chain carries TRBV5-4 and TRBJ2-5; no definite D call. The CDR3 has 16 residues. V was clipped by 0 bases and J by 1 base, with 13 bases between them. Germline lookup yields CDR1 SGHNT and CDR2 YYREEE (reference sequence). The CDR3 is CASSLGVWTAQETQYF. Here the CDR3 DNA reads TGTGCCAGCAGCTTGGGGGTTTGGACGGCCCAAGAGACCCAGTACTTC.

The J gene is TRBJ1-2, the V gene TRBV6-1, with TRBD1 identical over 8 bases. V dropped 5 bases and J dropped 5; count of bases not matched to a gene: 7. Germline loops: CDR1 MNHNS, CDR2 SASEGT. CDR3 length: 14 amino acids. The CDR3 spells CASSLQGAGYGYTF. As DNA, the CDR3 is TGTGCCAGCAGTCTTCAGGGGGCGGGGTATGGCTACACCTTC.

The CDR3 DNA is TGTGCCAGTAGTCTGGACAGGGATCGTACTGAAGCTTTCTTT. Encoded protein: CASSLDRDRTEAFF. This chain joins TRBV19 and TRBJ1-1; 8 bases are shared with TRBD1. Germline CDR1 reads LNHDA; CDR2 reads SQIVND (reference sequence). The CDR3 spans 14 residues. V was clipped by 5 bases and J by 5 bases; unmatched bases: 7.

The chain joins TRBV18 to TRBJ1-2; weak D call: TRBD1 (6 bases). V was pared by 5 bases and J by 6 bases, with 19 bases between. Germline CDR1 is KGHSH and CDR2 is LQKENI. There are 15 residues in the CDR3. For the CDR3, the DNA is TGTGCCAGCTCATCTCAAAGCACAGGGTTCCATGGCTACACCTTC. It codes for CASSSQSTGFHGYTF.

The rearrangement uses TRBV7-2 and TRBJ1-3; TRBD1 might be the D (5 bases). The CDR3 loop spans 13 amino acids. The V gene lost 5 bases and the J gene lost 4 bases, with 9 bases spanning the gap. Germline V gene lookup returns CDR1 SGHTA and CDR2 FQGNSA. The CDR3 protein is CASSARVGNTIYF. As DNA, the CDR3 is TGTGCCAGCAGCGCCAGGGTGGGAAACACCATATATTTT.

The J gene is TRBJ1-1, the V gene TRBV7-6; unclear D gene. CDR3 length: 16 amino acids. Trimming took off 2 bases at V and 1 base at J, with 14 bases between the two ends. Looked up from germline, CDR1 is SGHVS and CDR2 is FNYEAQ. Here the CDR3 DNA reads TGTGCCAGCAGCTTAAACGTTGGATCGGGGAACACTGAAGCTTTCTTT. Amino acid sequence: CASSLNVGSGNTEAFF.

The chain uses TRBV11-2 and TRBJ2-1; D is possibly TRBD2 (6 bases). The CDR3 loop spans 12 amino acids. V was trimmed by 1 base and J by 14 bases, leaving 12 bases between them. CDR1 SGHAT and CDR2 FQNNGV come from the germline V gene. The CDR3 DNA follows: TGTGCCAGCAGCTTAGGCGGGGTTGGTAAGTTCTTC. Its protein product is CASSLGGVGKFF.

The chain combines TRBV5-6 with TRBJ2-1, with TRBD2 identical over 12 bases. The germline V gene has CDR1 SGHDT and CDR2 YYEEEE. V lost 1 base to trimming and J lost 6 bases; unmatched junction nucleotides: 5. CDR3 length: 16 amino acids. CDR3 coding DNA: TGTGCCAGCAGCTTGACTAGCGGGGGGCCTTTCAATGAGCAGTTCTTC. Its protein product is CASSLTSGGPFNEQFF.